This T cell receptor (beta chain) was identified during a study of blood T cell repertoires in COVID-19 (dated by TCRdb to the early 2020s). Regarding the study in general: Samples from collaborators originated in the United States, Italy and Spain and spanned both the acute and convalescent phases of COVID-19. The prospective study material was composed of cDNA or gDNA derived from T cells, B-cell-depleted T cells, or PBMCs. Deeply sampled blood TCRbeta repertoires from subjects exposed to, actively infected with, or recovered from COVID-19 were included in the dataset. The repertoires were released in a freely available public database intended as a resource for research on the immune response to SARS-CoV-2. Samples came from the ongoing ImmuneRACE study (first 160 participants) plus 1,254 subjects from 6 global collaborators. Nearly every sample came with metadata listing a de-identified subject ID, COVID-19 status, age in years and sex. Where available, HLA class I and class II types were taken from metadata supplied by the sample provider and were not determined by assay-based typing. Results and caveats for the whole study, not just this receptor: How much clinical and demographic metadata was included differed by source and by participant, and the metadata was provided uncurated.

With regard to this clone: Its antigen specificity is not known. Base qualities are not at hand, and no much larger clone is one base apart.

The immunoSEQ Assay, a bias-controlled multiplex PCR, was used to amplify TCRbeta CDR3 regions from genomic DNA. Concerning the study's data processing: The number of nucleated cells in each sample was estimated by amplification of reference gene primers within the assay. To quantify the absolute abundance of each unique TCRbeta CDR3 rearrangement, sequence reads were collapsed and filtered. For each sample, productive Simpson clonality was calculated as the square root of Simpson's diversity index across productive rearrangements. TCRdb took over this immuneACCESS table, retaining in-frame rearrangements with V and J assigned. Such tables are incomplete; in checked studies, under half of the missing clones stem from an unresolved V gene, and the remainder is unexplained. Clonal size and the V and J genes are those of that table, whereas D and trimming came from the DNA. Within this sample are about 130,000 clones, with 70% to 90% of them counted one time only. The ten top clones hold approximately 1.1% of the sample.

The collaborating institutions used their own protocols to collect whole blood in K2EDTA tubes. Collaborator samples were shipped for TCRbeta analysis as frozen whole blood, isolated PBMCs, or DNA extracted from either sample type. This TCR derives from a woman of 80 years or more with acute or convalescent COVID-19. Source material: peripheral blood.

The DNA reads as follows: TGTGCCAGCTCACCGCGACAAGATACGCAGTATTTT. This codes for CASSPRQDTQYF. The chain links TRBV18 with TRBJ2-3, with the D gene not confidently named. The CDR3 covers 12 residues, taking in both the cysteine and the phenylalanine. Only the CDR3 DNA is retained, 36 bases long and in frame from the first base. According to the germline V gene, CDR1 reads KGHSH and CDR2 reads LQKENI. Cut back by 3 bases and 5 bases, the V and J ends lie 6 bases apart. When the CDR3 is completed using the reference TRBV18 and TRBJ2-3 genes on either side, the full variable domain is NAGVMQNPRHLVRRRGQEARLRCSPMKGHSHVYWYRQLPEEGLKFMVYLQKENIIDESGMPKERFSAEFPKEGPSILRIQQVVRGDSAAYFCASSPRQDTQYFGPGTRLTVL.